Listed below are T cell receptor beta chains from one sample, sequenced in a study of preoperative IRX-2 immunotherapy in early breast cancer. TCRdb keeps only in-frame clones here, not all; method: immunoSEQ multiplex PCR. The table includes roughly 93,000 clones, 75% to 90% detected once. The sequenced sample was tumor tissue, obtained after IRX-2 immunotherapy. Receptor source: a human donor with breast cancer. The CDR3 runs from the conserved cysteine through the conserved F or W. A D gene is named only where the DNA matches it firmly. Rows give clone size only sometimes, using once, few, many, or a class for an expanded clone.

D	V	size	J	DNA	CDR3
.	TRBV18	.	TRBJ2-1	TGTGCCAGCTCACCACTGTCAGGGAACAATGAGCAGTTCTTC	CASSPLSGNNEQFF
TRBD2	TRBV7-6	.	TRBJ2-7	TGTGCCAGCAGCTTGGAAGGCGGGAGGGCGGCCGAGCAGTACTTC	CASSLEGGRAAEQYF
TRBD1	TRBV19	.	TRBJ1-6	TGTGCCAGTAGTACCGGACAGGGGAGTTCACCCCTCCACTTT	CASSTGQGSSPLHF
TRBD1	TRBV28	.	TRBJ1-6	TGTGCCAGCAGTTTATCCCTCGACAGGGTCTGGAATTCACCCCTCCACTTT	CASSLSLDRVWNSPLHF
.	TRBV11-3	.	TRBJ2-7	TGTGCCAGCACAATAGGTCCGGGTACCTCCTACGAGCAGTACTTC	CASTIGPGTSYEQYF
TRBD2	TRBV10-2	.	TRBJ2-7	TGCGCCAGCAGTTCGGAAGGGGAGGGCGAGCAGTACTTC	CASSSEGEGEQYF
.	TRBV2	.	TRBJ2-2	TGTGCCAGCAGTAGAGAGGGAGGTAAAGCCGGGGAGCTGTTTTTT	CASSREGGKAGELFF
TRBD2	TRBV11-3	.	TRBJ2-3	TGTGCCAGCAGGGGGACTAGCGGGAGCAGTACGCAGTATTTT	CASRGTSGSSTQYF
.	TRBV7-6	.	TRBJ2-1	TGTGCCAGCAGCTTAGGCGGGACTTTTGATGAGCAGTTCTTC	CASSLGGTFDEQFF
TRBD1	TRBV5-1	.	TRBJ2-1	TGCGCCAGCAGCCCGAGCGTGACAGGGAATGAGCAGTTCTTC	CASSPSVTGNEQFF
.	TRBV30	.	TRBJ1-1	TGTGCCTGGAGGGGGAGGGCTGAAGCTTTCTTT	CAWRGRAEAFF
TRBD1	TRBV15	.	TRBJ2-7	TGTGCCACCAGCAGAGTGCAGGGGGCATACGAGCAGTACTTC	CATSRVQGAYEQYF
TRBD1	TRBV30	.	TRBJ1-4	TGTGCCTGGACCGGGACAGGGGCGGAAAAACTGTTTTTT	CAWTGTGAEKLFF
.	TRBV30	.	TRBJ2-7	TGTGCCTGGAGTTTGGGGTCCTACGAGCAGTACTTC	CAWSLGSYEQYF
.	TRBV19	.	TRBJ2-3	TGTGCCAGTAGTATAGAGGGGACTCGTCTCACAGATACGCAGTATTTT	CASSIEGTRLTDTQYF
TRBD1	TRBV30	.	TRBJ1-2	TGTGCCTGCAGGGGGCGCGGGGGCTATGGCTACACCTTC	CACRGRGGYGYTF
TRBD1	TRBV11-3	once	TRBJ1-2	TGTGCCAGCAGCTTGGCGAAGGGGGCAGTCTATGGCTACACCTTC	CASSLAKGAVYGYTF
.	TRBV19	.	TRBJ1-2	TGTGCCAGTAGTTATGACAGGAATGGTGGCTACACCTTC	CASSYDRNGGYTF
.	TRBV28	.	TRBJ2-7	TGTGCCAGCCAACCCCCCTCGGGCGGCTACGAGCAGTACTTC	CASQPPSGGYEQYF
.	TRBV28	.	TRBJ2-3	TGTGCCAGCAGTTCTCAAGCGGATACGCAGTATTTT	CASSSQADTQYF
TRBD2	TRBV28	.	TRBJ2-5	TGTGCCAGCAGGAGTGATAGCGGGGGACTTCAAGAGACCCAGTACTTC	CASRSDSGGLQETQYF
.	TRBV6-8	.	TRBJ2-3	TGTGCCAGCACCGAAACGGGGAGGGGGACAGATACGCAGTATTTT	CASTETGRGTDTQYF
.	TRBV19	.	TRBJ2-1	TGTGCCAGTACGGAGCGGAATGAGCAGTTCTTC	CASTERNEQFF
.	TRBV5-1	.	TRBJ1-5	TGCGCCAGCAGCTTGACCGGACAAGGTAATCAGCCCCAGCATTTT	CASSLTGQGNQPQHF
.	TRBV5-1	.	TRBJ2-7	TGCGCCAGCAGCTTATCAGACGAGGACCACTACGAGCAGTACTTC	CASSLSDEDHYEQYF
.	TRBV28	.	TRBJ1-2	TGTGCCAGCAGTACGTTGGGGGCTGACTATGGCTACACCTTC	CASSTLGADYGYTF
.	TRBV30	.	TRBJ2-2	TGTGCCTGGAGTCGGCTTCTGATCGGGGAGCTGTTTTTT	CAWSRLLIGELFF
.	TRBV12-5	.	TRBJ2-2	TGTGCTAGTGGTTGGGTTCGGGGGACGGTGAACACCGGGGAGCTGTTTTTT	CASGWVRGTVNTGELFF
TRBD1	TRBV30	.	TRBJ1-2	TGTGCCTGGAGGCTAGACAGGGGGAGTGGCTACACCTTC	CAWRLDRGSGYTF
.	TRBV5-1	.	TRBJ2-3	TGCGCCAGCAGCTTAGGGGGAGAGGCAGATACGCAGTATTTT	CASSLGGEADTQYF
.	TRBV28	.	TRBJ1-2	TGTGCCAGCAGTTTTATAAAAGACAGCAGTTATGGCTACACCTTC	CASSFIKDSSYGYTF
TRBD2	TRBV28	.	TRBJ2-7	TGTGCCAGCACCACTAGCGGGAGAACCGCCTACGAGCAGTACTTC	CASTTSGRTAYEQYF
.	TRBV6-8	.	TRBJ1-4	TGTGCCAGCAGGGTTACATTTACAACTAATGAAAAACTGTTTTTT	CASRVTFTTNEKLFF
TRBD1	TRBV6-8	once	TRBJ1-2	TGTGCCAGCAAGCAGGGACAGGATACCCCCTATGGCTACACCTTC	CASKQGQDTPYGYTF
.	TRBV15	.	TRBJ1-5	TGTGCCACCAGCAGGGGTGACAGTTTCAATCAGCCCCAGCATTTT	CATSRGDSFNQPQHF
.	TRBV7-7	.	TRBJ2-2	TGTGCCAGCAGCAGTCTAACGGGAACCGGGGAGCTGTTTTTT	CASSSLTGTGELFF
.	TRBV7-7	.	TRBJ2-7	TGTGCCAGCAGCTTAGAGGCGGGCTCCTACGAGCAGTACTTC	CASSLEAGSYEQYF
.	TRBV11-3	few	TRBJ2-3	TGTGCCAGCAGCTTAGACGGGAGTACAGATACGCAGTATTTT	CASSLDGSTDTQYF
.	TRBV7-5	.	TRBJ2-1	TGTGCCAGCAGCTCCCGAGGGAGGGCCTACAATGAGCAGTTCTTC	CASSSRGRAYNEQFF
.	TRBV6-8	few	TRBJ2-1	TGTGCCAGCAGTACCCGGGGACTACCCAGGGGCGATGAGCAGTTCTTC	CASSTRGLPRGDEQFF
.	TRBV12-5	.	TRBJ1-1	TGTGCCAGCACCTCCATACAAGGGGGAAACGCTTTCTTT	CASTSIQGGNAFF
.	TRBV29-1	.	TRBJ1-1	TGCAGCGTTACCCTCGGGTTAGCTGAAGCTTTCTTT	CSVTLGLAEAFF
.	TRBV6-8	.	TRBJ1-5	TGTGCCAGCAGTTATAGGGACACGCTTTATAGCAATCAGCCCCAGCATTTT	CASSYRDTLYSNQPQHF
TRBD1	TRBV28	once	TRBJ1-1	TGTGCCAGCAATGAGGGCAGGGGGCTTACTGAAGCTTTCTTT	CASNEGRGLTEAFF
.	TRBV11-3	.	TRBJ1-4	TGTGCCAGCAGCCAACAGCCAGCTAATGAAAAACTGTTTTTT	CASSQQPANEKLFF
.	TRBV29-1	.	TRBJ2-7	TGCAGCGTTCGACAGGACTCCTACGAGCAGTACTTC	CSVRQDSYEQYF
.	TRBV6-8	.	TRBJ1-2	TGTGCCAGCAGTGGACAATGGAAGACTTCAGATGGCTACACCTTC	CASSGQWKTSDGYTF
TRBD1	TRBV6-8	.	TRBJ1-1	TGTGCCAGCAGTAGAATAAACAGGGGCGAAGCTTTCTTT	CASSRINRGEAFF
.	TRBV6-8	.	TRBJ2-7	TGTGCCAGCAGACGGGATCGTTACGAGCAGTACTTC	CASRRDRYEQYF
TRBD2	TRBV19	.	TRBJ2-1	TGTGCCAGTAGTATCTCGGGGTTGGCGGGAGCCAACAATGAGCAGTTCTTC	CASSISGLAGANNEQFF
TRBD1	TRBV28	.	TRBJ1-2	TGTGCCAGCAGTACCTGGACAGGGAGAGACTATGGCTACACCTTC	CASSTWTGRDYGYTF
.	TRBV18	.	TRBJ1-4	TGTGCCAGCTCAAGGGACGGACGTAATGAAAAACTGTTTTTT	CASSRDGRNEKLFF
TRBD1	TRBV28	.	TRBJ1-2	TGTGCCAGCAATCCCCCGACAGGGAGCGGAGGCTACACCTTC	CASNPPTGSGGYTF
TRBD1	TRBV28	.	TRBJ2-5	TGTGCCAGCAGAATGACAGGGAAAGAGACCCAGTACTTC	CASRMTGKETQYF
TRBD1	TRBV28	.	TRBJ1-2	TGTGCCAGCAGTGCCGGACAGGGGGTTTATGGCTACACCTTC	CASSAGQGVYGYTF
.	TRBV28	.	TRBJ1-2	TGTGCCAGCAGTTTTTCGGCAGGGTTGGACGGCTACACCTTC	CASSFSAGLDGYTF
.	TRBV4-1	few	TRBJ2-7	TGCGCCAGCAGCCAAACCATATCGACGGGATCCTCAGCGCAAGGGCAGTACTTC	CASSQTISTGSSAQGQYF
.	TRBV8-2	.	TRBJ2-3	TGTGCCAGCAGTCTCGATCCTTCCCTATACACAGATACGCAGTATTTT	CASSLDPSLYTDTQYF
.	TRBV6-4	.	TRBJ1-3	TGTGCCAGCGTCCTGGGAAACACCATATATTTT	CASVLGNTIYF
TRBD1	TRBV6-8	.	TRBJ1-1	TGTGCCATCAATACAGGGGGGAACACTGAAGCTTTCTTT	CAINTGGNTEAFF